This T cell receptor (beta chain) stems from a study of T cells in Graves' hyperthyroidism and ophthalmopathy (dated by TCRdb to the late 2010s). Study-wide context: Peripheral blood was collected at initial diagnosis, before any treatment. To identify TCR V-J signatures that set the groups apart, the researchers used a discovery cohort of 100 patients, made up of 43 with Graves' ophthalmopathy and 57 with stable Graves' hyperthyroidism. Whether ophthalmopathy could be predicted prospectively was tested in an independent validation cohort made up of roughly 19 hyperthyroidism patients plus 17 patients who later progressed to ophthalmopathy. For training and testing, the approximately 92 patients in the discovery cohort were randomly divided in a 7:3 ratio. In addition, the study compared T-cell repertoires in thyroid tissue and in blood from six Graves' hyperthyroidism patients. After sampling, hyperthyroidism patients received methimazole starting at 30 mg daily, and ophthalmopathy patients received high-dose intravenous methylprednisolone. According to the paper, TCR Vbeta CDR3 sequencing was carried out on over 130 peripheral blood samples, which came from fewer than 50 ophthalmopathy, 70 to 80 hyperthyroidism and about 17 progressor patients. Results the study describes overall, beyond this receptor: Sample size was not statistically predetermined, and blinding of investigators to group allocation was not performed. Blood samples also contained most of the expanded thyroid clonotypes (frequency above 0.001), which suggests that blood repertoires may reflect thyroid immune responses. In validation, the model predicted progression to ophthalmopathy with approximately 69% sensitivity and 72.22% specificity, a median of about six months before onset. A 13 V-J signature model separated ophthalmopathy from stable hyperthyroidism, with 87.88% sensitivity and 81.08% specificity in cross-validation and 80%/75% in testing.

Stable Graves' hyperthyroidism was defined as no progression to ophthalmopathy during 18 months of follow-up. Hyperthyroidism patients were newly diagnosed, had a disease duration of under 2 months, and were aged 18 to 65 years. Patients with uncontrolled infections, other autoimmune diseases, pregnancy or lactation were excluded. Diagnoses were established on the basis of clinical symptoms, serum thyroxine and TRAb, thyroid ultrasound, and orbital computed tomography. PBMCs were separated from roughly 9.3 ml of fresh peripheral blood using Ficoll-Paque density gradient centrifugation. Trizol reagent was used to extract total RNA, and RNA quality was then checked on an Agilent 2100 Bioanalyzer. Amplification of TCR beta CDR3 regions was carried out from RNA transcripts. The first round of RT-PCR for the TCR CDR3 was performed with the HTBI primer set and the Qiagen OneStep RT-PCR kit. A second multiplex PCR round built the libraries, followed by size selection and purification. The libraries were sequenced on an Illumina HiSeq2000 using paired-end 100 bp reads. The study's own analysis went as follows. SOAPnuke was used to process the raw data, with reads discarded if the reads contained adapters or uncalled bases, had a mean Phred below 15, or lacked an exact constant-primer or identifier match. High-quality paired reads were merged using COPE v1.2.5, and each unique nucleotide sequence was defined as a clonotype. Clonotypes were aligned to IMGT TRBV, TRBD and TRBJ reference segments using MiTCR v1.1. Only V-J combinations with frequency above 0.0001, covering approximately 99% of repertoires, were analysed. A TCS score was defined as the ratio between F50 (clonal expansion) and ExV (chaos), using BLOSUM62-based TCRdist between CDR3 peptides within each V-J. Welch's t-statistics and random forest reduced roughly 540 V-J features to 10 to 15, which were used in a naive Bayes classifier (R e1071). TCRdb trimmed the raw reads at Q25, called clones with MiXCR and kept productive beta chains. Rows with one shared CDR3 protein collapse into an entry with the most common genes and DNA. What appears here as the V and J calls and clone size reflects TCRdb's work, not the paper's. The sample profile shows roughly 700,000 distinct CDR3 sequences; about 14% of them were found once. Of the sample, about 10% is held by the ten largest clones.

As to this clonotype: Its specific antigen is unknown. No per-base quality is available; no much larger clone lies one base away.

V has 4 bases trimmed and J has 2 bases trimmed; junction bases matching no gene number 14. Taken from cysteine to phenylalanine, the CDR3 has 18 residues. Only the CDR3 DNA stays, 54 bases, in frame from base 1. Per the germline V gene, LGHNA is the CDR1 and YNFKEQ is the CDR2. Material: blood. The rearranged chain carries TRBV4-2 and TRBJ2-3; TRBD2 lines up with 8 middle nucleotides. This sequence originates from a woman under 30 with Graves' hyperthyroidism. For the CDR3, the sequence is CASSPTGTGTSITDTQYF. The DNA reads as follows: TGTGCCAGCAGCCCCACAGGGACCGGGACTAGTATCACAGATACGCAGTATTTT.